This T cell receptor beta chain derives from a study of blood T cell repertoires in COVID-19. Study-level information: T cells, B-cell-depleted T cells, or PBMCs provided the cDNA or gDNA that served as material.

Authors' analysis steps: Amplification with reference gene primers provided the estimates of nucleated cell counts. Generated by immunoSEQ multiplex PCR, the TCRdb table keeps only in-frame clones and is missing some. That table is the source of V, J and clone size, and D and trimming were worked out from the DNA. This sample has 90,000 to 150,000 clones, with about four fifths found just once. Germline values: CDR1 SQVTM, CDR2 ANQGSEA. This CDR3 region has 14 residues. Trimming left V 0 bases short and J 4 bases short, with 12 bases between. This clone occurred once. Specimen: peripheral blood. This receptor was obtained from a woman older than 75 with acute or convalescent COVID-19. The chain recombines TRBV29-1 with TRBJ1-1; D perhaps matches TRBD1 (6 bases). The CDR3: CSVEDSGGSTEAFF. The CDR3 DNA is TGCAGCGTTGAAGATAGTGGGGGCTCCACTGAAGCTTTCTTT. Drawing the rest from reference TRBV29-1 and TRBJ1-1, the complete variable domain is SAVISQKPSRDICQRGTSLTIQCQVDSQVTMMFWYRQQPGQSLTLIATANQGSEATYESGFVIDKFPISRPNLTFSTLTVSNMSPEDSSIYLCSVEDSGGSTEAFFGQGTRLTVV.